The 21 T cell receptor beta chains given below trace back to one sample, sequenced in a study of blood T cell repertoires in COVID-19. TCRdb's copy holds only in-frame clones and misses some; the assay was immunoSEQ multiplex PCR. The repertoire consists of some 500,000 clones, with approximately 91% occurring once and the leading ten covering roughly 8%. Sample: peripheral blood. These receptors all stem from a woman between 50 and 59 years old with COVID-19, enrolled during active disease.

The chain combines TRBV11-2 with TRBJ1-2; TRBD1 agrees at 7 bases. Per the germline V gene, CDR1 is SGHAT and CDR2 is FQNNGV. This CDR3 has 14 amino acids. V shed 5 bases, J shed 4 bases, and the junction held 7 bases outside the gene matches. CDR3 nucleotide sequence: TGTGCCAGCAGCCTCGGGACAGCACCCTATGGCTACACCTTC. Protein product: CASSLGTAPYGYTF.

This rearrangement joins TRBV5-1 to TRBJ2-5, with 9 bases fitting TRBD2. This CDR3 has 15 residues. The V segment lost 3 bases and the J segment 5 bases; nucleotides outside the gene matches: 8. From germline, CDR1 is SGHRS and CDR2 YFSETQ. The CDR3 DNA reads as TGCGCCAGCAGCTGGGCGCGGGGGGGCCCGGAGACCCAGTACTTC. This gives the protein CASSWARGGPETQYF. The full variable domain, completed using reference TRBV5-1 and TRBJ2-5, is KAGVTQTPRYLIKTRGQQVTLSCSPISGHRSVSWYQQTPGQGLQFLFEYFSETQRNKGNFPGRFSGRQFSNSRSEMNVSTLELGDSALYLCASSWARGGPETQYFGPGTRLLVL.

Note on this clone: Other DNA sequences in this specimen translate into the identical CDR3. The chain employs TRBV9 and TRBJ1-3; 8 nucleotides line up with TRBD1. The CDR3 runs 15 residues. V shed 4 bases and J 1 base; nucleotides not matched to a gene: 4. The germline V gene encodes CDR1 SGDLS and CDR2 YYNGEE. CDR3 in DNA: TGTGCCAGCAGCCCGCGGACAGGGTCTGGAAACACCATATATTTT. It is translated as CASSPRTGSGNTIYF.

This chain connects TRBV19 to TRBJ1-2, with a possible D match to TRBD1 (6 bases). CDR3 length: 17 residues. Germline V lookup: CDR1 LNHDA, CDR2 SQIVND (reference sequence). V was cut by 1 base and J by 6 bases, with 21 bases left in between. The CDR3 loop is CASSIGGAAGAHDGYTF. DNA for the CDR3: TGTGCCAGTAGTATAGGGGGTGCGGCAGGGGCGCACGATGGCTACACCTTC.

The chain joins TRBV5-4 to TRBJ2-7, with TRBD2 matching over 8 bases. V gave up 0 bases and J gave up 2 bases; unmatched junction bases: 1. This CDR3 has 14 residues. Germline CDR1 SGHNT, CDR2 YYREEE (reference sequence). The CDR3 region has the DNA TGTGCCAGCAGCTTGGTAGCGGGGCCCTACGAGCAGTACTTC. This encodes CASSLVAGPYEQYF.

The chain links TRBV3-1 (or the pseudogene TRBV3-2) to TRBJ1-4, with D unclear. Germline lookup yields CDR1 LGHDT and CDR2 YNNKEL (reference sequence). The CDR3 sequence is 15 residues long. Trimming removed 4 bases at V and 3 bases at J, with 12 bases between. The CDR3 here is CASSPELRSNEKLFF. CDR3 bases: TGTGCCAGCAGCCCTGAGCTCAGGTCTAATGAAAAACTGTTTTTT.

The chain employs TRBV7-8 and TRBJ2-7; 7 bases line up with TRBD2. The CDR3 is made up of 18 amino acids. Germline values: CDR1 SGHVS, CDR2 FQNEAQ. Trimming removed 0 bases from V and 5 bases from J; junction bases left unmatched: 16. Written as DNA, the CDR3 is TGTGCCAGCAGCTTAGCCGGAGACCCGGGACTACCAACAGACGAGCAGTACTTC. It encodes CASSLAGDPGLPTDEQYF.

The chain employs TRBV5-1 and TRBJ1-1; tentatively, D is TRBD1 (5 bases). The CDR3 is made up of 12 amino acids. Germline V CDR1 and CDR2: SGHRS, YFSETQ. Trimming removed 5 bases from V and 9 bases from J, with 14 bases in between. The CDR3, as DNA: TGCGCCAGCAGTTGGGAGGGGAAGAAAGCTTTCTTT. It encodes CASSWEGKKAFF.

This chain uses TRBV19 with TRBJ1-5; the D is unclear. V was cut by 4 bases and J by 0 bases, with 16 bases left in between. Germline values: CDR1 LNHDA, CDR2 SQIVND (reference sequence). The CDR3 covers 17 residues. The CDR3 DNA sequence: TGTGCCAGTAGTAACGACCCAGGTGGGTATAGCAATCAGCCCCAGCATTTT. It encodes CASSNDPGGYSNQPQHF.

The chain has TRBV5-8 and TRBJ1-2; D gene ambiguous. This CDR3 comprises 12 residues. Germline CDR1 is SGHTS and CDR2 is YDEGEE. V was cut by 0 bases and J by 3 bases, with 3 bases left in between. CDR3 in DNA: TGTGCCAGCAGCTTGGCCTACTATGGCTACACCTTC. Amino acid sequence: CASSLAYYGYTF.

The chain carries TRBV9 and TRBJ1-1, with 8 bases identical to TRBD1. The V and J ends lost 3 bases and 1 base, in that order; junction bases with no gene match: 8. This CDR3 spans 16 amino acids. From germline, CDR1 is SGDLS and CDR2 YYNGEE. CDR3 DNA sequence: TGTGCCAGCAGCGAGCTCCCCGGGACAGGGAACACTGAAGCTTTCTTT. As protein: CASSELPGTGNTEAFF.

Comment on this clone: The identical CDR3 is also encoded by other nucleotide sequences in the sample. The rearrangement joins TRBV30 to TRBJ2-1; 7 positions match TRBD1. In germline, CDR1 is GTSNPN, CDR2 SVGIG (reference sequence). This CDR3 comprises 11 residues. The trim removed 1 base at V and 9 bases at J, leaving 0 bases unmatched. CDR3 residues: CAWSAGGEQFF. CDR3 in DNA: TGTGCCTGGAGTGCAGGGGGTGAGCAGTTCTTC.

The rearrangement links TRBV3-1 (or the pseudogene TRBV3-2) to TRBJ2-7; 7 bases match TRBD2. The CDR3 runs 13 residues. Trimming cost V 4 bases and J 5 bases; bases outside gene matches: 5. Germline-derived CDR1 and CDR2 are LGHDT and YNNKEL (reference sequence). The CDR3 loop is CASSPGLGDEQYF. CDR3 sequence (DNA): TGTGCCAGCAGCCCTGGACTAGGGGACGAGCAGTACTTC.

The chain uses TRBV6-1 and TRBJ1-5; no definite D call. CDR3 length equals 10 residues. V lost 3 bases and J lost 11, with 5 bases in between. CDR1 and CDR2 from the germline V gene are MNHNS and SASEGT. CDR3 protein: CASSDVSQHF. In nucleotides, the CDR3 is TGTGCCAGCAGTGATGTCTCCCAGCATTTT.

The chain uses TRBV6-5 and TRBJ1-5; 7 bases align to TRBD1. The length of the CDR3 is 14 residues. V shed 5 bases, J shed 4 bases, and the junction held 5 bases outside the gene matches. Looked up from germline, CDR1 is MNHEY and CDR2 is SVGAGI. CDR3 DNA: TGTGCCAGCAGTCGGGACAGAAGGAATCAGCCCCAGCATTTT. Translated, it gives CASSRDRRNQPQHF.

In its sample, this clone was seen a few times. The chain carries TRBV2 and TRBJ1-6; D is ambiguous. The CDR3 is made up of 13 amino acids. V was pared by 10 bases and J by 9 bases, with 16 bases between. CDR1 is SNHLY, CDR2 FYNNEI, per germline. CDR3 sequence (DNA): TGTGCCACCCACGCCGGTCCGGGTTCACCCCTCCACTTT. This sequence encodes CATHAGPGSPLHF.

This chain joins TRBV7-3 and TRBJ2-7, with 9 nucleotides matching TRBD2. Germline trimming cut 4 bases from V and 2 bases from J; bases unmatched to any gene: 6. The CDR3 has 15 residues. CDR1 and CDR2 from the germline V gene are SGHTA and FQGTGA. The CDR3 here is CASSYSGGQPYEQYF. The CDR3 region has the DNA TGTGCCAGCAGCTATAGCGGGGGCCAACCCTACGAGCAGTACTTC.

This clone has only a few counts. The genes are TRBV15 and TRBJ1-2; a weak D match, TRBD1 (5 bases). V gave up 6 bases and J gave up 1 base, with 12 bases separating them. Germline V lookup: CDR1 LNHNV, CDR2 YYDKDF (reference sequence). CDR3 length equals 14 residues. CDR3 nucleotides: TGTGCCACCAGTACAGGAGCCCTTAACTATGGCTACACCTTC. This codes for CATSTGALNYGYTF.

This chain uses TRBV28 with TRBJ2-3, with D maybe TRBD1 (8 bases). V was pared by 8 bases and J by 5 bases, with 17 bases between. The CDR3 contains 14 residues. Per germline, CDR1 MDHEN and CDR2 SYDVKM. CDR3 in DNA: TGTGCCAGCGGCCCGACAGGGGAGGGAGATACGCAGTATTTT. Protein sequence: CASGPTGEGDTQYF.

This chain joins TRBV20-1 and TRBJ2-3; D is possibly TRBD2 (6 bases). Trimming pared 3 bases from V and 4 bases from J, leaving 11 bases between. Germline V gives CDR1 DFQATT, CDR2 SNEGSKA (reference sequence). This CDR3 is 13 amino acids long. This CDR3 reads CSASVGGADTQYF. The CDR3 coding sequence is TGCAGTGCTAGTGTGGGCGGGGCAGATACGCAGTATTTT.

This clone was recorded only once. CDR3 bases: TGTGCCAGCGACGAGACAGCCCCCTCCTCTGGGGCCAACGTCCTGACTTTC. Amino acids: CASDETAPSSGANVLTF. The V call is TRBV19, the J call TRBJ2-6, with a weak D call TRBD1 (5 bases). The CDR3 is 17 amino acids. Germline lookup yields CDR1 LNHDA and CDR2 SQIVND (reference sequence). V lost 9 bases, J lost 0 bases, and 18 bases lay in between.